The 14 T cell receptor beta chains below all came from one sample that was sequenced in a study of T cells in Graves' hyperthyroidism and ophthalmopathy. Researchers amplified the TCR beta CDR3 regions from RNA transcripts. In the first-round RT-PCR of the TCR CDR3, the HTBI primer set was used. TCRdb analysed the multiplex PCR reads with MiXCR anew, one entry per CDR3 protein. This sample has fewer than 650,000 distinct CDR3 sequences, with roughly 13% found just once. Sequenced material: blood. These TCRs come from a woman aged 25 to 45 with Graves' hyperthyroidism that later progressed to Graves' ophthalmopathy.

Many counts were recorded for this clonotype. The chain carries TRBV5-1 and TRBJ2-7; unclear D gene. V was pared by 0 bases and J by 3 bases, with 10 bases between. This CDR3 spans 14 amino acids. Per germline, CDR1 SGHRS and CDR2 YFSETQ. The CDR3 is CASSLVPSFYEQYF. CDR3 DNA: TGCGCCAGCAGCTTGGTTCCTAGTTTCTACGAGCAGTACTTC.

This clonotype was counted many times. The gene calls are TRBV3-1 and TRBJ2-1; a weak D match, TRBD1 (5 bases). The germline gives CDR1 LGHDT, CDR2 YNNKEL (reference sequence). The CDR3 is 16 residues long. With 0 bases removed from V and 6 bases from J, the gap between germline ends came to 15 bases. The CDR3 sequence: CASSQDPLTGANEQFF. Written as DNA, the CDR3 is TGTGCCAGCAGCCAAGATCCCCTGACTGGGGCCAATGAGCAGTTCTTC.

This clonotype was found many times. The chain recombines TRBV20-1 with TRBJ2-2; 7 bases are shared with TRBD2. V shed 0 bases, J shed 0 bases, and the junction held 1 base outside the gene matches. This CDR3 region has 15 residues. Per germline, CDR1 DFQATT and CDR2 SNEGSKA (reference sequence). The CDR3 here is CSAREGTTNTGELFF. DNA of the CDR3: TGCAGTGCTAGAGAGGGGACTACGAACACCGGGGAGCTGTTTTTT.

The V call is TRBV25-1, the J call TRBJ2-7; D remains ambiguous. The V end was cut by 1 base, the J end by 0 bases, with 10 bases between. The CDR3 sequence is 15 residues long. Germline CDR1 is MGHDK and CDR2 is SYGVNS. Here the CDR3 reads CASSESGSRSYEQYF. The CDR3 DNA reads as TGTGCCAGCAGTGAATCGGGCTCCCGCTCCTACGAGCAGTACTTC.

This clonotype was seen only a few times. A much larger clone is a single base away; this may be a read error. In nucleotides, the CDR3 is TGTGCCAGCGGCGAAGCCGGGACAGCACCCTACGAGCAGTACTTC. Residues: CASGEAGTAPYEQYF. The rearrangement joins TRBV28 to TRBJ2-7; 7 bases line up with TRBD1. V shed 8 bases, J shed 2 bases, and the junction held 12 bases outside the gene matches. Germline loops: CDR1 MDHEN, CDR2 SYDVKM. This CDR3 is built from 15 residues.

This clonotype was observed at least ten times. The chain uses TRBV11-2 and TRBJ1-1; D gene uncertain. Looked up from germline, CDR1 is SGHAT and CDR2 is FQNNGV. With 3 bases removed from V and 0 bases from J, the gap between germline ends came to 11 bases. The CDR3 extends over 15 amino acids. Here the CDR3 reads CASSFPGSMNTEAFF. CDR3 nucleotides: TGTGCCAGCAGCTTCCCGGGAAGTATGAACACTGAAGCTTTCTTT. Looking up the rest from reference TRBV11-2 and TRBJ1-1 gives the full variable domain: EAGVAQSPRYKIIEKRQSVAFWCNPISGHATLYWYQQILGQGPKLLIQFQNNGVVDDSQLPKDRFSAERLKGVDSTLKIQPAKLEDSAVYLCASSFPGSMNTEAFFGQGTRLTVV.

This clonotype was recorded many times. This chain joins TRBV7-2 and TRBJ2-5, with 12 positions matching TRBD2. The J segment lost 5 bases and the V segment lost 2 bases, leaving 3 bases of the junction unmatched. CDR3 length equals 15 residues. CDR1 and CDR2 from the germline V gene are SGHTA and FQGNSA. The CDR3: CASSLRTSGTETQYF. DNA for the CDR3: TGTGCCAGCAGCTTACGGACTAGCGGGACTGAGACCCAGTACTTC.

This clonotype turned up a few times. The rearrangement joins TRBV20-1 to TRBJ2-7; TRBD2 is a possible D gene (5 bases). The CDR3 totals 16 residues. Trimming left V 1 base short and J 4 bases short, with 20 bases between. CDR1 is DFQATT and CDR2 is SNEGSKA in the germline V gene (reference sequence). This chain's CDR3 is CSARAGGPRLAYEQYF. Here the CDR3 DNA reads TGCAGTGCTAGAGCAGGCGGCCCAAGGCTAGCTTACGAGCAGTACTTC.

This clonotype has at least ten counts. This sequence joins TRBV28 and TRBJ1-5; 9 nucleotides align to TRBD1. Germline CDR1 MDHEN, CDR2 SYDVKM. CDR3 size: 15 residues. V was clipped by 7 bases and J by 7 bases; unmatched bases: 11. The CDR3 region has the DNA TGTGCCAGCACACCCGGGACAGGGAATCTGCAGCCCCAGCATTTT. It translates to CASTPGTGNLQPQHF.

This clonotype was observed a few times. The chain recombines TRBV6-1 with TRBJ2-1; TRBD2 matches at 14 bases. Per germline, CDR1 MNHNS and CDR2 SASEGT. The CDR3 consists of 16 residues. Unmatched junction bases numbered 5, after V lost 10 bases and J lost 0 bases. DNA for the CDR3: TGTGCCATCGGACTAGCGGGAGGAAGCTCCTACAATGAGCAGTTCTTC. Translating gives CAIGLAGGSSYNEQFF.

Ten or more counts support this clonotype. The chain uses TRBV28 and TRBJ2-1; D might be TRBD2 (6 bases). CDR3 length equals 12 residues. CDR1 MDHEN and CDR2 SYDVKM come from the germline V gene. V was trimmed by 7 bases and J by 13 bases, leaving 17 bases between them. In nucleotides, the CDR3 is TGTGCCAGCACCGATTCCGGGACTCATCAGTTCTTC. It specifies CASTDSGTHQFF.

The sample holds many counts of this clonotype. The chain recombines TRBV9 with TRBJ2-1, with TRBD1 as a possible D gene (6 bases). V was pared by 4 bases and J by 4 bases, with 15 bases between. The CDR3 has 15 residues. Germline lookup yields CDR1 SGDLS and CDR2 YYNGEE. The CDR3 protein is CASSPGQSPYNEQFF. The DNA for the CDR3 is TGTGCCAGCAGCCCGGGACAAAGTCCTTACAATGAGCAGTTCTTC.

The chain carries TRBV10-3 and TRBJ2-3; no definite D call. V was clipped by 6 bases and J by 0 bases, with 10 bases between them. Germline V gene data show CDR1 as ENHRY and CDR2 as SYGVKD. The CDR3 consists of 14 residues. CDR3 DNA: TGTGCCATCAGCACGACGGGCAGCACAGATACGCAGTATTTT. It yields the protein CAISTTGSTDTQYF.

This clonotype was counted ten times or more. The rearrangement links TRBV11-1 to TRBJ2-2; TRBD1 agrees at 8 bases. Per the germline V gene, CDR1 is SGHAT and CDR2 is FQDESV (reference sequence). This CDR3 region has 16 residues. The ends lost 6 bases at V and 7 bases at J; junction bases unmatched: 13. CDR3 DNA: TGTGCCAGCAGAGGGGCAGGACAGGGACTCGTCGGGGAGCTGTTTTTT. It encodes CASRGAGQGLVGELFF.